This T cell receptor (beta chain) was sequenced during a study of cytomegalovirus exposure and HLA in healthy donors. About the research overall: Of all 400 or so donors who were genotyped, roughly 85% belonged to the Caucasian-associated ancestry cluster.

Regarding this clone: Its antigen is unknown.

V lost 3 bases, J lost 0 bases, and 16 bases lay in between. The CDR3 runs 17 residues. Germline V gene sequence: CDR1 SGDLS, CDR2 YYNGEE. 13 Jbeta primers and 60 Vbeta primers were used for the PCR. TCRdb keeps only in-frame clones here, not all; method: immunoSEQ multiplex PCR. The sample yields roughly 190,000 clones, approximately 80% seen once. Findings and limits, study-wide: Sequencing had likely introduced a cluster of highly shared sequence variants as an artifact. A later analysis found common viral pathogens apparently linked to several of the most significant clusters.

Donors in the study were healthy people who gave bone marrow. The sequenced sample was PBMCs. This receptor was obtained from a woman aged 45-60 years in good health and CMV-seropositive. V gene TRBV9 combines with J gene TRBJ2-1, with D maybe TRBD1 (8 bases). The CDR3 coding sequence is TGTGCCAGCAGCGCCCACAGGGGGGGCCCCTCCTACAATGAGCAGTTCTTC. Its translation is CASSAHRGGPSYNEQFF.